The 25 T cell receptor beta chains given below trace back to one sample, sequenced in a study of blood T cells in healthy people across ages (dated by TCRdb to 2013 to 2016). The library was generated by 5' RACE. The sample was run on an Illumina HiSeq 2500. The second PCR ran for roughly 6 to 11 cycles and used a J-beta primer mix along with a sample-barcoded 5' primer. TCRdb reprocessed the public reads (quality trimming at Q25 with fastp, clone calling with MiXCR) and kept in-frame beta chains. Entries that share a CDR3 protein sequence are merged under the most common genes and DNA. Present in this sample are 910,000 or so distinct CDR3 sequences, roughly half of which were seen just once. About a fifth of the sample is held by the ten biggest clonotypes. Sequences were obtained from blood. These receptors all stem from a woman aged 55-69 years in good health.

The table lists this clonotype with many counts. The chain uses TRBV13 and TRBJ2-6; D is uncertain. V was trimmed by 5 bases and J by 0 bases, leaving 8 bases between them. Germline CDR1 is PRHDT and CDR2 is FYEKMQ (reference sequence). There are 15 residues in the CDR3. This CDR3 is CASSPLGSGANVLTF. For the CDR3, the DNA is TGTGCCAGCAGCCCTTTGGGCTCTGGGGCCAACGTCCTGACTTTC.

The chain is built from TRBV6-5 and TRBJ2-5, with 7 bases fitting TRBD2. With 4 bases clipped from V and 3 bases from J, the junction kept 2 bases outside the gene matches. Germline CDR1 is MNHEY and CDR2 is SVGAGI. The CDR3 is made up of 13 amino acids. The CDR3 here is CASSLLAEETQYF. The DNA of the CDR3 is TGTGCCAGCAGTTTGCTAGCGGAAGAGACCCAGTACTTC.

As DNA, the CDR3 is TGTGCCAGCAGTGAGTTGGGGTATGAGCAGTTCTTC. This codes for CASSELGYEQFF. The chain recombines TRBV2 with TRBJ2-1; D not certain. Germline CDR1 and CDR2: SNHLY and FYNNEI. Trimming stripped 3 bases from V and 8 bases from J, with 8 bases between. CDR3 length: 12 residues.

This clonotype showed up many times. As DNA, the CDR3 is TGCGCCAGCAGCTTGGAGCAGGGTGTTCGCTACACCTTC. It specifies CASSLEQGVRYTF. This rearrangement joins TRBV5-1 to TRBJ1-2, with D tentatively TRBD1 (5 bases). V lost 0 bases, J lost 9 bases, and 12 bases lay in between. This CDR3 has 13 residues. CDR1 and CDR2 from the germline V gene are SGHRS and YFSETQ.

The chain's CDR3 is CSANEGRGWRDTQYF. CDR3 bases: TGCAGTGCCAATGAGGGGAGAGGGTGGCGAGATACGCAGTATTTT. This sequence joins TRBV20-1 and TRBJ2-3, with D possibly being TRBD1 or TRBD2 (5 bases each). The CDR3 is made up of 15 amino acids. CDR1 DFQATT and CDR2 SNEGSKA come from the germline V gene (reference sequence). V gave up 6 bases and J gave up 5 bases, with 21 bases separating them.

The chain has TRBV13 and TRBJ2-7; 7 nucleotides match TRBD2. The CDR3 runs to 17 residues. V lost 0 bases to trimming and J lost 3 bases; unmatched junction nucleotides: 11. CDR1 and CDR2 (germline): PRHDT, FYEKMQ (reference sequence). DNA for the CDR3: TGTGCCAGCAGCTTAGGCAAACTAGCGCCATACTTCTACGAGCAGTACTTC. Residues: CASSLGKLAPYFYEQYF.

This clonotype was found a few times. The chain combines TRBV7-9 with TRBJ2-7; no clear D. Germline CDR1 reads SEHNR; CDR2 reads FQNEAQ (reference sequence). This CDR3 comprises 15 residues. V dropped 5 bases and J dropped 2 bases, with 16 bases sitting between them. The CDR3 loop is CASSLAAAIAYEQYF. As DNA, the CDR3 is TGTGCCAGCAGCCTTGCAGCTGCAATAGCCTACGAGCAGTACTTC.

In this sample, this clonotype turned up a few times. This chain uses TRBV29-1 with TRBJ2-7, with TRBD1 as a possible D gene (5 bases). Germline V gene data show CDR1 as SQVTM and CDR2 as ANQGSEA. The length of the CDR3 is 13 residues. V dropped 4 bases and J dropped 1 base, with 11 bases sitting between them. In nucleotides, the CDR3 is TGCAGCGTTGCCAGGGATAGGTCCTACGAGCAGTACTTC. Its protein is CSVARDRSYEQYF.

This rearrangement joins TRBV7-9 to TRBJ2-3, with 7 bases lining up with TRBD2. Germline CDR1 is SEHNR and CDR2 is FQNEAQ (reference sequence). V shed 0 bases and J 0 bases; nucleotides not matched to a gene: 3. The CDR3 is 16 residues long. Here the CDR3 DNA reads TGTGCCAGCAGCTTAGCGCGGGGGATTAGCACAGATACGCAGTATTTT. Translating it yields CASSLARGISTDTQYF. Supplemented by reference TRBV7-9 and TRBJ2-3, the full variable domain reads DTGVSQNPRHKITKRGQNVTFRCDPISEHNRLYWYRQTLGQGPEFLTYFQNEAQLEKSRLLSDRFSAERPKGSFSTLEIQRTEQGDSAMYLCASSLARGISTDTQYFGPGTRLTVL.

In this sample, this clonotype turned up a few times. V and J are TRBV11-2 and TRBJ2-7; no firm D call. The CDR3 runs 13 residues. Trimming removed 5 bases at V and 7 bases at J, with 15 bases between. CDR1 is SGHAT and CDR2 is FQNNGV in the germline V gene. The CDR3 nucleotides are TGTGCCAGCAGCCTCCAGATGGGTTGGGAGCAGTACTTC. Amino acid sequence: CASSLQMGWEQYF.

This clonotype appeared a few times. This chain connects TRBV20-1 to TRBJ1-5; no clear D gene. The germline gives CDR1 DFQATT, CDR2 SNEGSKA (reference sequence). V lost 0 bases and J lost 0, with 9 bases in between. This CDR3 is built from 15 residues. CDR3 protein: CSARDSGRSNQPQHF. DNA for the CDR3: TGCAGTGCTAGAGATTCAGGCCGTAGCAATCAGCCCCAGCATTTT.

This clonotype came up a few times. The chain employs TRBV28 and TRBJ2-7, with D maybe TRBD1 (6 bases). Germline V gives CDR1 MDHEN, CDR2 SYDVKM. The CDR3 totals 13 residues. Between the trimmed V and J ends, which lost 5 bases and 0 bases, there was a span of 8 bases. CDR3 protein: CASSAGDSYEQYF. The CDR3 nucleotides are TGTGCCAGCAGTGCAGGGGACTCCTACGAGCAGTACTTC.

This clonotype was picked up a small number of times. The gene calls are TRBV6-2 or TRBV6-3 and TRBJ2-7; D call uncertain. Trimming left V 8 bases short and J 0 bases short, with 11 bases between. The length of the CDR3 is 13 residues. CDR1 and CDR2 from the germline V gene are MNHEY and SVGEGT. CDR3 region: CASYSINSYEQYF. The CDR3 bases are TGTGCCAGCTACTCGATAAACTCCTACGAGCAGTACTTC.

The rearrangement joins TRBV7-3 to TRBJ1-4, with D possibly being TRBD1 (6 bases). Germline CDR1 SGHTA, CDR2 FQGTGA. Deletions cut 6 bases from V and 10 bases from J, with 15 bases between. The CDR3 extends over 13 amino acids. The CDR3 region is CASSQNRDGKLFF. DNA for the CDR3: TGTGCCAGCAGTCAGAACAGGGATGGAAAACTGTTTTTT.

This sequence joins TRBV4-1 and TRBJ2-7; 10 bases agree with TRBD1. Unmatched junction bases numbered 14, after V lost 4 bases and J lost 8 bases. Germline assignment: CDR1 MGHRA and CDR2 YSYEKL. The CDR3 has 16 residues. The CDR3 bases are TGCGCCAGCAGCCCTTCCTCGGGACAGGGGCCACTACAGCAGTACTTC. It encodes CASSPSSGQGPLQQYF.

This CDR3 reads CASSPVWGKYEQYF. In DNA, the CDR3 is TGTGCCAGCAGCCCCGTTTGGGGGAAATACGAGCAGTACTTC. The rearrangement uses TRBV3-1 and TRBJ2-7; D assignment may be TRBD1 or TRBD2 (5 bases each). The CDR3 is made up of 14 amino acids. The V and J ends lost 4 bases and 4 bases respectively, with 14 bases between them. Germline CDR1 LGHDT, CDR2 YNNKEL (reference sequence).

This clonotype has just a few counts. The CDR3 bases are TGTGCCAGCTCCCTCGGGAGGGGATTTTACAATGAGCAGTTCTTC. It specifies CASSLGRGFYNEQFF. V and J are TRBV3-1 and TRBJ2-1, with 8 bases identical to TRBD2. CDR1 and CDR2 from the germline V gene are LGHDT and YNNKEL (reference sequence). The trim removed 8 bases at V and 4 bases at J, leaving 10 bases unmatched. The CDR3 loop spans 15 amino acids.

As DNA, the CDR3 is TGTGCCAGCTCACCACGTGAGACCGGGGAGCTGTTTTTT. It specifies CASSPRETGELFF. J is TRBJ2-2 and V is TRBV18; D ambiguous. Germline CDR1 reads KGHSH; CDR2 reads LQKENI. The CDR3 sequence is 13 residues long. V was trimmed by 1 base and J by 5 bases, leaving 5 bases between them.

The chain joins TRBV18 to TRBJ2-3; D ambiguous. With 2 bases removed from V and 2 bases from J, the gap between germline ends came to 11 bases. Germline V gene data show CDR1 as KGHSH and CDR2 as LQKENI. The CDR3 sequence is 15 residues long. This CDR3 reads CASSPGLQSTDTQYF. The CDR3 DNA follows: TGTGCCAGCTCACCAGGGCTCCAGTCCACAGATACGCAGTATTTT. The complete variable domain, with remaining parts taken from reference TRBV18 and TRBJ2-3, reads NAGVMQNPRHLVRRRGQEARLRCSPMKGHSHVYWYRQLPEEGLKFMVYLQKENIIDESGMPKERFSAEFPKEGPSILRIQQVVRGDSAAYFCASSPGLQSTDTQYFGPGTRLTVL.

In its sample, this clonotype was seen a few times. The chain has TRBV24-1 and TRBJ2-4; possibly TRBD1 for D (6 bases). From germline, CDR1 is KGHDR and CDR2 SFDVKD. Trimming stripped 9 bases from V and 1 base from J, with 9 bases between. This CDR3 has 13 amino acids. For the CDR3, the DNA is TGTGCCACCGCCACAGGGGCCAAAAACATTCAGTACTTC. Protein sequence: CATATGAKNIQYF.

V gene TRBV7-8 combines with J gene TRBJ2-1; maybe TRBD1 (5 bases). Germline values: CDR1 SGHVS, CDR2 FQNEAQ. The CDR3 loop spans 15 amino acids. Trimming removed 5 bases at V and 8 bases at J, with 19 bases between. DNA for the CDR3: TGTGCCAGCAGCCTACAGGCCCCCCCGGGCCATGAGCAGTTCTTC. This gives the protein CASSLQAPPGHEQFF.

The chain links TRBV5-1 to TRBJ2-5, with D tentatively TRBD2 (6 bases). V lost 2 bases and J 4 bases, leaving 15 bases between the germline ends. Germline V lookup: CDR1 SGHRS, CDR2 YFSETQ. This CDR3 region has 15 residues. This CDR3 reads CASSFGTGIGETQYF. Here the CDR3 DNA reads TGCGCCAGCAGCTTTGGGACTGGCATCGGAGAGACCCAGTACTTC.

The CDR3 loop reads CASGRVSTPYTQYF. CDR3 nucleotides: TGTGCCAGTGGCCGCGTTTCAACCCCCTATACGCAGTATTTT. The chain joins TRBV2 to TRBJ2-3; D gene uncertain. Germline loops: CDR1 SNHLY, CDR2 FYNNEI. The germline V and J ends were trimmed by 9 bases and 7 bases, with 20 bases remaining between them. CDR3 length equals 14 residues. Complete variable domain (other parts from reference TRBV2 and TRBJ2-3): EPEVTQTPSHQVTQMGQEVILRCVPISNHLYFYWYRQILGQKVEFLVSFYNNEISEKSEIFDDQFSVERPDGSNFTLKIRSTKLEDSAMYFCASGRVSTPYTQYFGPGTRLTVL.

This clonotype has only a few counts. The chain employs TRBV4-1 and TRBJ2-1; 8 bases agree with TRBD1. The germline V gene encodes CDR1 MGHRA and CDR2 YSYEKL. CDR3 size: 16 residues. J lost 2 bases, V lost 1 base, and 4 bases had no gene match. This CDR3 reads CASSQVGQGPYNEQFF. The DNA for the CDR3 is TGCGCCAGCAGCCAAGTAGGACAGGGACCCTACAATGAGCAGTTCTTC.

This chain connects TRBV13 to TRBJ2-7, with D unclear. V dropped 0 bases and J dropped 5 bases, with 8 bases sitting between them. Germline lookup yields CDR1 PRHDT and CDR2 FYEKMQ (reference sequence). The CDR3 is 13 residues long. The DNA of the CDR3 is TGTGCCAGCAGCTTAGGGCAGAACCACGAGCAGTACTTC. Translating gives CASSLGQNHEQYF.